The TCR beta chain under discussion was sequenced for a study of T cell responses to AZD1222 COVID-19 vaccine. For the study at large: Second-dose groups at about 4 or about 12 weeks were pooled.

Assay: immunoSEQ multiplex PCR; the TCRdb copy retains only in-frame clones and omits some. The sample has 65,000 to 70,000 clones, about nine tenths seen once; the top ten hold roughly 7.4%. Germline V lookup: CDR1 SEHNR, CDR2 FQNEAQ (reference sequence). V lost 5 bases to trimming and J lost 3 bases, with 13 bases between them. This CDR3 region has 14 residues. As for this clone: Antigen specificity is unknown.

Study outcomes and limitations: As reported, nearly half of all spike-specific TCRs target variant regions that are unmutated. A mostly white British donor set with more females was recruited, and clonal diversity was possibly underestimated. Compared with day 0, the breadth and depth of the Spike-specific TCR repertoire rose significantly after two doses of AZD1222.

This sequence originates from an adult in good health. The V and J genes are TRBV7-9 and TRBJ2-5; D is perhaps TRBD2 (6 bases). Sample: peripheral blood, taken on day 0 of AZD1222 vaccination. CDR3 DNA sequence: TGTGCCAGCAGCGCGCGGGGCCTCAAAGAGACCCAGTACTTC. It yields the protein CASSARGLKETQYF.